These T cell receptor beta chains were read from a single sample in a study of cytomegalovirus exposure and HLA in healthy donors. Clones were read by immunoSEQ multiplex PCR, and TCRdb kept only the in-frame ones, dropping some. The table includes about 120,000 clones, roughly 70% detected once. The sample was PBMCs. These receptors were taken from a woman between 18 and 29 years old in good health and CMV-seronegative. Each CDR3 is given with its conserved first and last residue. A D gene is named only where the DNA matches it firmly. Clone size appears in some rows only: once, few, many, or a class for an expanded clone.

j_call: TRBJ1-2
v_call: TRBV2
d_call: -
clone_size: -
cdr3_nt: TGTGCCAGCAGGAGGCGAGTGATGGAGGGTGGCTACACCTTC
cdr3_aa: CASRRRVMEGGYTF

j_call: TRBJ2-5
v_call: TRBV28
d_call: TRBD1
clone_size: -
cdr3_nt: TGTGCCAGCAGTTTAGCAGGGGGCCCCCAAGAGACCCAGTACTTC
cdr3_aa: CASSLAGGPQETQYF

j_call: TRBJ2-2
v_call: TRBV9
d_call: TRBD2
clone_size: -
cdr3_nt: TGTGCCAGCAGCCGCGAGCCAGCGGGGGGACTGAACACCGGGGAGCTGTTTTTT
cdr3_aa: CASSREPAGGLNTGELFF

j_call: TRBJ1-5
v_call: TRBV19
d_call: TRBD1
clone_size: -
cdr3_nt: TGTGCCAGTAGTGCTGGGACAGGGGGCAGTAATCAGCCCCAGCATTTT
cdr3_aa: CASSAGTGGSNQPQHF

j_call: TRBJ1-1
v_call: TRBV4-1
d_call: TRBD1
clone_size: -
cdr3_nt: TGCGCCAGCAGCCAAATGGGGACAGGCCCGAACACTGAAGCTTTCTTT
cdr3_aa: CASSQMGTGPNTEAFF

j_call: TRBJ2-3
v_call: TRBV5-1
d_call: -
clone_size: -
cdr3_nt: TGCGCCAGCAGCTTGGAAGGTTTTAGCGTGGGAGATACGCAGTATTTT
cdr3_aa: CASSLEGFSVGDTQYF

j_call: TRBJ1-6
v_call: TRBV25-1
d_call: -
clone_size: once
cdr3_nt: TGTGCCAGCAGGATTACAAATTCACCCCTCCACTTT
cdr3_aa: CASRITNSPLHF

j_call: TRBJ2-3
v_call: TRBV5-4
d_call: TRBD2
clone_size: few
cdr3_nt: TGTGCCAGCAGCGTGCGGGGGGGAAGCACAGATACGCAGTATTTT
cdr3_aa: CASSVRGGSTDTQYF

j_call: TRBJ1-5
v_call: TRBV18
d_call: TRBD1
clone_size: -
cdr3_nt: TGTGCCAGCTCACCGCGCGACAGGGGGCTCCAGCCCCAGCATTTT
cdr3_aa: CASSPRDRGLQPQHF

j_call: TRBJ1-4
v_call: TRBV5-5
d_call: TRBD1
clone_size: -
cdr3_nt: TGTGCCAGCAGCCCGGACAGGCTCGCTGAAAAACTGTTTTTT
cdr3_aa: CASSPDRLAEKLFF

j_call: TRBJ1-1
v_call: TRBV9
d_call: TRBD1
clone_size: -
cdr3_nt: TGTGCCAGCAGCGTGGGGGGACAGGGGCACACTGAAGCTTTCTTT
cdr3_aa: CASSVGGQGHTEAFF

j_call: TRBJ2-1
v_call: TRBV5-4
d_call: -
clone_size: -
cdr3_nt: TGTGCCAGCAGCTTGGCAGGAAAACTCTACAATGAGCAGTTCTTC
cdr3_aa: CASSLAGKLYNEQFF

j_call: TRBJ2-7
v_call: TRBV5-6
d_call: TRBD1
clone_size: -
cdr3_nt: TGTGCCAGCGGGGCGCAGGGGGACGACGAGCAGTACTTC
cdr3_aa: CASGAQGDDEQYF

j_call: TRBJ1-5
v_call: TRBV19
d_call: -
clone_size: -
cdr3_nt: TGTGCCAGTAGAACGCAGGGGATTAGCAATCAGCCCCAGCATTTT
cdr3_aa: CASRTQGISNQPQHF

j_call: TRBJ1-5
v_call: TRBV15
d_call: -
clone_size: -
cdr3_nt: TGTGCCACCAGCACTCTCGGGGGGCTTGGGGGACAGCCCCAGCATTTT
cdr3_aa: CATSTLGGLGGQPQHF

j_call: TRBJ1-2
v_call: TRBV30
d_call: TRBD1
clone_size: few
cdr3_nt: TGTGCCTGCCCTAGACAGGGTAACTATGGCTACACCTTC
cdr3_aa: CACPRQGNYGYTF

j_call: TRBJ1-1
v_call: TRBV5-1
d_call: TRBD1
clone_size: -
cdr3_nt: TGCGCCAGCACCCGGACAGGGGGCGATGGGACTGAAGCTTTCTTT
cdr3_aa: CASTRTGGDGTEAFF

j_call: TRBJ1-5
v_call: TRBV28
d_call: -
clone_size: -
cdr3_nt: TGTGCCAGCAGACACGGAGGGGAAGGTCAGCCCCAGCATTTT
cdr3_aa: CASRHGGEGQPQHF

j_call: TRBJ2-3
v_call: TRBV7-6
d_call: TRBD1
clone_size: -
cdr3_nt: TGTGCCAGCAGCTCGCTGACAGGGAGCACAGATACGCAGTATTTT
cdr3_aa: CASSSLTGSTDTQYF

j_call: TRBJ2-7
v_call: TRBV5-1
d_call: -
clone_size: -
cdr3_nt: TGCGCCAGCAGCTGGGAGACAGGGAGGTACGAGCAGTACTTC
cdr3_aa: CASSWETGRYEQYF

j_call: TRBJ1-5
v_call: TRBV27
d_call: TRBD1
clone_size: few
cdr3_nt: TGTGCCAGCAGTTTGTCCGGGACAGGGGGCTACAATCAGCCCCAGCATTTT
cdr3_aa: CASSLSGTGGYNQPQHF

j_call: TRBJ1-3
v_call: TRBV7-2
d_call: TRBD1
clone_size: few
cdr3_nt: TGTGCCAGCAGCTTAGGGGACAGGACTGGAAACACCATATATTTT
cdr3_aa: CASSLGDRTGNTIYF

j_call: TRBJ1-1
v_call: TRBV9
d_call: TRBD1
clone_size: -
cdr3_nt: TGTGCCAGCAGCGATGGGACAGCTCTCGGTGACACTGAAGCTTTCTTT
cdr3_aa: CASSDGTALGDTEAFF

j_call: TRBJ1-2
v_call: TRBV30
d_call: TRBD1
clone_size: -
cdr3_nt: TGTGCCTGGAGCTGGGACAGGACGGGGTATGGCTACACCTTC
cdr3_aa: CAWSWDRTGYGYTF